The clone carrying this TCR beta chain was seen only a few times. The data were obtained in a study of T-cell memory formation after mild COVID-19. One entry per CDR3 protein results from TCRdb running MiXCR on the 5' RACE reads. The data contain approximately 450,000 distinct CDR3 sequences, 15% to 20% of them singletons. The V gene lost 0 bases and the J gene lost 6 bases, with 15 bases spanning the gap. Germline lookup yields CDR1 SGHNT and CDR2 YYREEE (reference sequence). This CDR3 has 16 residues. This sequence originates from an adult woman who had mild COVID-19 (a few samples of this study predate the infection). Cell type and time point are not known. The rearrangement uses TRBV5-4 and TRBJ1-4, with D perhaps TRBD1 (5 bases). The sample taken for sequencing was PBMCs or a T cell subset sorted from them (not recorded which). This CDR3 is CASSLAGTEVDEKLFF. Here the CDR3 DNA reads TGTGCCAGCAGCTTGGCCGGGACGGAGGTGGATGAAAAACTGTTTTTT.